A single sample gave rise to the 27 T cell receptor beta chains below, sequenced in a study of a mutant IDH1 vaccine in newly diagnosed glioma. As to time point: week 11, during vaccination. Vaccination used 300 ug of mutant IDH1 20-mer peptide per dose, with topical imiquimod. The repertoire was sequenced with immunoSEQ multiplex PCR; TCRdb's copy has only in-frame clones and lacks some. The sample carries tens of thousands of clones, 84% recorded once. The antigens for these receptors are not known. Sequencing used PBMCs, obtained from a glioma patient whose treatment included an IDH1 peptide vaccine. Receptor source: a woman between 50 and 59 years old with glioma.

V usage is TRBV19 and J usage is TRBJ1-2; 9 bases are shared with TRBD1. The CDR3 is 16 amino acids. In germline, CDR1 is LNHDA, CDR2 SQIVND (reference sequence). V lost 3 bases and J lost 4; bases outside the gene matches: 9. The CDR3 loop reads CASSIPDRGVIYGYTF. In DNA, the CDR3 is TGTGCCAGTAGTATTCCGGACAGGGGAGTAATCTATGGCTACACCTTC.

J is TRBJ2-7 and V is TRBV2; D may correspond to TRBD1 or TRBD2 (5 bases each). Between the trimmed V and J ends, which lost 2 bases and 6 bases, there was a span of 11 bases. The CDR3 loop spans 13 amino acids. Germline V CDR1 and CDR2: SNHLY, FYNNEI. CDR3 in DNA: TGTGCCAGCAGTGAAAAGGGACGGGGCGAGCAGTACTTC. The encoded protein is CASSEKGRGEQYF.

This clone was recorded once. The rearrangement uses TRBV7-2 and TRBJ2-3; 10 bases line up with TRBD2. The J segment lost 0 bases and the V segment lost 8 bases, leaving 8 bases of the junction unmatched. This CDR3 is 16 amino acids long. Germline loops: CDR1 SGHTA, CDR2 FQGNSA. CDR3 nucleotides: TGTGCCAGCCTCCTAGGTAGCGGGGGGAGCACAGATACGCAGTATTTT. As protein: CASLLGSGGSTDTQYF.

The rearrangement joins TRBV7-8 to TRBJ1-5; D remains ambiguous. This CDR3 contains 15 residues. Trimming shortened V by 2 bases and J by 6 bases, and 14 bases separated the two germline ends. The germline V gene encodes CDR1 SGHVS and CDR2 FQNEAQ. The CDR3 sequence: CASSLRISTGQPQHF. In DNA, the CDR3 is TGTGCCAGCAGCTTACGGATTAGTACGGGTCAGCCCCAGCATTTT. The full variable domain, rest sourced from reference TRBV7-8 and TRBJ1-5, is GAGVSQSPRYKVAKRGQDVALRCDPISGHVSLFWYQQALGQGPEFLTYFQNEAQLDKSGLPSDRFFAERPEGSVSTLKIQRTQQEDSAVYLCASSLRISTGQPQHFGDGTRLSIL.

J is TRBJ2-7 and V is TRBV28, with 7 bases matching TRBD1. Germline V gives CDR1 MDHEN, CDR2 SYDVKM. Trimming removed 11 bases from V and 2 bases from J; junction bases left unmatched: 12. CDR3 length equals 14 residues. CDR3 sequence: CASQAQGKAYEQYF. CDR3 nucleotide sequence: TGTGCCTCCCAGGCACAGGGGAAAGCCTACGAGCAGTACTTC. The full variable domain, with the rest looked up from reference TRBV28 and TRBJ2-7, is DVKVTQSSRYLVKRTGEKVFLECVQDMDHENMFWYRQDPGLGLRLIYFSYDVKMKEKGDIPEGYSVSREKKERFSLILESASTNQTSMYLCASQAQGKAYEQYFGPGTRLTVT.

The V gene is TRBV4-1, the J gene TRBJ2-3, with D possibly being TRBD1 or TRBD2 (5 bases each). CDR3 length equals 16 residues. From germline, CDR1 is MGHRA and CDR2 YSYEKL. Trimming cost V 4 bases and J 0 bases, with 14 bases left between them. In nucleotides, the CDR3 is TGCGCCAGCAGCCCCATCGGGGCGACGAGCACAGATACGCAGTATTTT. Residues: CASSPIGATSTDTQYF.

The chain uses TRBV7-9 and TRBJ1-1; D unresolved. Trimming pared 1 base from V and 1 base from J, leaving 4 bases between. CDR1 is SEHNR, CDR2 FQNEAQ, per germline (reference sequence). CDR3 length: 13 amino acids. The CDR3 loop reads CASSLGQNTEAFF. In DNA, the CDR3 is TGTGCCAGCAGCTTAGGACAGAACACTGAAGCTTTCTTT.

The V call is TRBV7-3, the J call TRBJ2-6; 9 positions match TRBD1. The CDR3 contains 15 residues. J lost 9 bases, V lost 0 bases, and 3 bases had no gene match. CDR1 and CDR2 from the germline V gene are SGHTA and FQGTGA. CDR3 sequence: CASSLTPGQGNVLTF. The CDR3 DNA sequence: TGTGCCAGCAGCTTAACTCCGGGACAGGGCAACGTCCTGACTTTC.

The chain joins TRBV12-5 to TRBJ1-4; tentative D call: TRBD1 (6 bases). Germline assignment: CDR1 LGHNT and CDR2 FRNRAP. The V end was cut by 6 bases, the J end by 0 bases, with 8 bases between. CDR3 length equals 14 residues. CDR3 nucleotide sequence: TGTGCTAGTGGCAAGGGGGCAACTAATGAAAAACTGTTTTTT. It yields the protein CASGKGATNEKLFF. Combining the CDR3 with reference TRBV12-5 and TRBJ1-4 gives the whole variable domain DARVTQTPRHKVTEMGQEVTMRCQPILGHNTVFWYRQTMMQGLELLAYFRNRAPLDDSGMPKDRFSAEMPDATLATLKIQPSEPRDSAVYFCASGKGATNEKLFFGSGTQLSVL.

The gene calls are TRBV7-3 and TRBJ1-2; D is uncertain. This CDR3 is 17 amino acids long. Trimming removed 0 bases at V and 8 bases at J, with 22 bases between. Germline values: CDR1 SGHTA, CDR2 FQGTGA. CDR3 region: CASSLTFSGGREGGYTF. DNA of the CDR3: TGTGCCAGCAGCTTAACGTTCAGTGGAGGACGAGAAGGCGGCTACACCTTC.

This sequence joins TRBV6-1 and TRBJ2-5; 12 bases fit TRBD2. The CDR3 contains 15 residues. CDR1 is MNHNS, CDR2 SASEGT, per germline. V dropped 4 bases and J dropped 4; count of bases not matched to a gene: 4. CDR3 sequence (DNA): TGTGCCAGCAGTGTACTAGCGGGGGGAAGAGAGACCCAGTACTTC. It specifies CASSVLAGGRETQYF.

The CDR3 nucleotides are TGCGCCAGCAGCCCCGACAGGGACCGAGATCAGCCCCAGCATTTT. Translating it yields CASSPDRDRDQPQHF. The genes are TRBV4-1 and TRBJ1-5; 7 nucleotides match TRBD1. CDR1 is MGHRA, CDR2 YSYEKL, per germline. Trimming cost V 4 bases and J 5 bases; bases outside gene matches: 8. CDR3 length equals 15 residues.

The chain uses TRBV6-5 and TRBJ1-6; 9 bases line up with TRBD1. CDR1 is MNHEY and CDR2 is SVGAGI in the germline V gene. V shed 4 bases and J 10 bases; nucleotides not matched to a gene: 11. This CDR3 comprises 16 residues. The CDR3 sequence is CASSSLPGQGGSPLHF. CDR3 coding DNA: TGTGCCAGCAGTTCACTACCGGGACAGGGCGGGTCACCCCTCCACTTT.

The chain recombines TRBV10-3 with TRBJ1-1; TRBD1 is a possible D gene (6 bases). V lost 0 bases to trimming and J lost 6 bases, with 11 bases between them. CDR1 is ENHRY, CDR2 SYGVKD, per germline. The CDR3 spans 14 residues. The CDR3 reads CAISESGGGAEAFF. The CDR3 bases are TGTGCCATCAGTGAGTCGGGAGGGGGAGCTGAAGCTTTCTTT.

This clone occurred a few times. The rearrangement uses TRBV29-1 and TRBJ1-1; tentative D call: TRBD1 (5 bases). The CDR3 runs 11 residues. Germline loops: CDR1 SQVTM, CDR2 ANQGSEA. V lost 7 bases and J 7 bases, leaving 13 bases between the germline ends. The CDR3 region is CSGGDGGEAFF. The CDR3, as DNA: TGCAGCGGGGGGGATGGGGGTGAAGCTTTCTTT.

Only one count was recorded for this clone. The chain carries TRBV5-5 and TRBJ1-2, with D hard to call. The CDR3 loop spans 12 amino acids. Germline loops: CDR1 SGHKS, CDR2 YYEKEE (reference sequence). V lost 2 bases to trimming and J lost 2 bases, with 4 bases between them. This chain's CDR3 is CASSFTNYGYTF. In DNA, the CDR3 is TGTGCCAGCAGCTTTACAAACTATGGCTACACCTTC.

The rearrangement uses TRBV7-6 and TRBJ1-1, with no clear D. Germline V gene lookup returns CDR1 SGHVS and CDR2 FNYEAQ. The V end was cut by 5 bases, the J end by 4 bases, with 5 bases between. This CDR3 region has 11 residues. This CDR3 is CASSAGTEAFF. CDR3 sequence (DNA): TGTGCCAGCAGCGCAGGCACTGAAGCTTTCTTT.

The chain is built from TRBV12-5 and TRBJ1-5, with 7 bases aligning to TRBD1. The CDR3 has 15 residues. Trimming cost V 1 base and J 3 bases; bases outside gene matches: 3. Germline CDR1 and CDR2: LGHNT and FRNRAP. The CDR3: CASGLGTGVNQPQHF. DNA for the CDR3: TGTGCTAGTGGTTTGGGCACAGGGGTCAATCAGCCCCAGCATTTT. The complete variable domain, with remaining parts taken from reference TRBV12-5 and TRBJ1-5, reads DARVTQTPRHKVTEMGQEVTMRCQPILGHNTVFWYRQTMMQGLELLAYFRNRAPLDDSGMPKDRFSAEMPDATLATLKIQPSEPRDSAVYFCASGLGTGVNQPQHFGDGTRLSIL.

This chain links TRBV6-5 with TRBJ1-2; a weak D match, TRBD1 (6 bases). Trimming stripped 2 bases from V and 6 bases from J, with 10 bases between. The CDR3 is 13 residues long. Germline CDR1 and CDR2: MNHEY and SVGAGI. The CDR3 DNA is TGTGCCAGCAGTTACGGAAGGGGGGATGGCTACACCTTC. Its protein is CASSYGRGDGYTF.

The J gene is TRBJ2-1, the V gene TRBV2; possibly TRBD1 for D (5 bases). The CDR3 has 16 amino acids. Germline CDR1 SNHLY, CDR2 FYNNEI. With 6 bases removed from V and 4 bases from J, the gap between germline ends came to 19 bases. CDR3 loop: CASRGPGLVSYNEQFF. Written as DNA, the CDR3 is TGTGCCAGCAGAGGCCCAGGGTTAGTGTCGTACAATGAGCAGTTCTTC.

This rearrangement joins TRBV5-1 to TRBJ2-3; TRBD2 agrees at 7 bases. Germline CDR1 reads SGHRS; CDR2 reads YFSETQ. Trimming cost V 1 base and J 4 bases; bases outside gene matches: 0. The CDR3 contains 13 residues. CDR3 bases: TGCGCCAGCAGCTTGCTAGCGGCAGATACGCAGTATTTT. It yields the protein CASSLLAADTQYF.

The chain couples TRBV5-1 to TRBJ2-2; TRBD1 might be the D (5 bases). The germline V gene encodes CDR1 SGHRS and CDR2 YFSETQ. V dropped 0 bases and J dropped 4 bases, with 10 bases sitting between them. This CDR3 is 15 amino acids long. This chain's CDR3 is CASSLEVRVTGELFF. The CDR3 DNA reads TGCGCCAGCAGCTTGGAAGTCAGGGTCACCGGGGAGCTGTTTTTT.

This chain joins TRBV7-2 and TRBJ1-1, with a weak D call TRBD1 (6 bases). The V and J ends lost 5 bases and 0 bases respectively, with 10 bases between them. CDR3 length: 14 residues. Germline CDR1 SGHTA, CDR2 FQGNSA. CDR3 sequence (DNA): TGTGCCAGCAGCCCCGGGGGGCTGAACACTGAAGCTTTCTTT. This sequence encodes CASSPGGLNTEAFF.

V and J are TRBV7-2 and TRBJ2-7; D is unclear. Germline lookup yields CDR1 SGHTA and CDR2 FQGNSA. The V gene lost 6 bases and the J gene lost 9 bases, with 12 bases spanning the gap. This CDR3 comprises 11 residues. The CDR3 DNA reads as TGTGCCAGCAGTCTCACCTTCGGGCAGTACTTC. This sequence encodes CASSLTFGQYF.

The genes are TRBV7-2 and TRBJ1-5, with TRBD1 as a possible D gene (5 bases). The CDR3 extends over 17 amino acids. Trimming shortened V by 7 bases and J by 4 bases, and 23 bases separated the two germline ends. CDR1 and CDR2 (germline): SGHTA, FQGNSA. The DNA for the CDR3 is TGTGCCAGCACCGAGTACATGTCGGGGGTCGGGAATCAGCCCCAGCATTTT. Translation: CASTEYMSGVGNQPQHF.

This chain uses TRBV7-2 with TRBJ2-1; 7 bases match TRBD1. Germline trimming cut 5 bases from V and 5 bases from J; bases unmatched to any gene: 6. The CDR3 contains 14 residues. Germline V gene data show CDR1 as SGHTA and CDR2 as FQGNSA. The CDR3, as DNA: TGTGCCAGCAGCCCTGGACAGGTTAACAATGAGCAGTTCTTC. Amino acid sequence: CASSPGQVNNEQFF.

The V call is TRBV21-1, the J call TRBJ1-6; the table's D call of TRBD1 was not tested on the DNA. TRBV21-1 constitutes a pseudogene. The CDR3 is 15 residues long. DNA of the CDR3: TGTGCCAGCAGCAAAGCCGCCAGGGGCAATTCACCCCTCCACTTT. It translates to CASSKAARGNSPLHF.